This T cell receptor (beta chain) derives from a study of T cell responses to AZD1222 COVID-19 vaccine. A word on this clone: Its matching antigen is unknown.

This CDR3 region has 15 residues. Per germline, CDR1 SGHTA and CDR2 FQGTGA. V lost 0 bases to trimming and J lost 3 bases, with 9 bases between them. TCRdb's copy holds only in-frame clones and misses some; the assay was immunoSEQ multiplex PCR. In the table there are some 150,000 clones, about 92% of which are singletons. The study, taken as a whole, reports: Close to half of all spike-specific TCRs reportedly target regions of the variants that are unmutated.

The input for sequencing was peripheral blood, taken 28 days after the second AZD1222 dose. The chain couples TRBV7-3 to TRBJ2-1; D could derive from TRBD1 or TRBD2 (5 bases each). The clonotype comes from an adult who received the AZD1222 COVID-19 vaccine. The CDR3 here is CASSLTGDLYNEQFF. CDR3 in DNA: TGTGCCAGCAGCTTAACGGGGGACCTCTACAATGAGCAGTTCTTC.